Each of the 15 T cell receptor beta chains below was sequenced from the same sample in a study of cytomegalovirus exposure and HLA in healthy donors. A multiplex PCR was run with 60 Vbeta primers and 13 Jbeta primers. The protocol was immunoSEQ multiplex PCR, while the TCRdb copy is restricted to in-frame clones and leaves out a portion. The data contain 200,000 to 250,000 clones, about 75% of them singletons. The sequencing sample was made of PBMCs. All receptors come from a woman in her twenties or thirties in good health and CMV-seronegative.

This clone came up a few times. V usage is TRBV2 and J usage is TRBJ2-3, with TRBD1 matching over 8 bases. CDR1 SNHLY and CDR2 FYNNEI come from the germline V gene. The CDR3 sequence is 13 residues long. V shed 7 bases and J 6 bases; nucleotides not matched to a gene: 6. CDR3 loop: CASMGTGGDTQYF. The CDR3 coding sequence is TGTGCCAGCATGGGGACAGGCGGTGATACGCAGTATTTT.

Notes on this clone: Relative to the germline gene, one junction end is altered; a read error may explain this. The chain couples TRBV18 to TRBJ2-3, with 8 bases matching TRBD1. CDR1 is KGHSH and CDR2 is LQKENI in the germline V gene. The CDR3 has 18 amino acids. As DNA, the CDR3 is TGTGCCAGCTCGCACGACCCTCCGGGACAGGTTTTGGCAGATACGCAGTGTTTT. Translation gives CASSHDPPGQVLADTQCF.

J is TRBJ2-2 and V is TRBV19; 8 bases are a match to TRBD1. The CDR3 loop spans 16 amino acids. Germline V gene sequence: CDR1 LNHDA, CDR2 SQIVND (reference sequence). J was trimmed by 4 bases and V by 5 bases; bases with no gene match: 9. DNA for the CDR3: TGTGCCAGTAGTGTTTCAGGGGGCGCGAGCACCGGGGAGCTGTTTTTT. Its protein product is CASSVSGGASTGELFF.

This chain connects TRBV5-1 to TRBJ2-1; 7 nucleotides line up with TRBD1. The trim removed 4 bases at V and 9 bases at J, leaving 22 bases unmatched. The CDR3 length is 18 residues. From germline, CDR1 is SGHRS and CDR2 YFSETQ. The chain's CDR3 is CASSPRPQGTEDAGEQFF. In DNA, the CDR3 is TGCGCCAGCAGCCCCCGACCTCAAGGGACAGAAGACGCCGGTGAGCAGTTCTTC.

The V call is TRBV9, the J call TRBJ1-2, with 9 bases identical to TRBD1. V shed 2 bases, J shed 4 bases, and the junction held 6 bases outside the gene matches. CDR1 and CDR2 from the germline V gene are SGDLS and YYNGEE. There are 15 residues in the CDR3. The CDR3 spells CASSVEGQGPYGYTF. The CDR3 coding sequence is TGTGCCAGCAGCGTCGAGGGACAGGGCCCCTATGGCTACACCTTC. Together with reference TRBV9 and TRBJ1-2, the CDR3 gives the full variable domain: DSGVTQTPKHLITATGQRVTLRCSPRSGDLSVYWYQQSLDQGLQFLIQYYNGEERAKGNILERFSAQQFPDLHSELNLSSLELGDSALYFCASSVEGQGPYGYTFGSGTRLTVV.

The chain joins TRBV10-3 to TRBJ1-1; 7 nucleotides match TRBD1. Germline CDR1 and CDR2: ENHRY and SYGVKD. The CDR3 runs to 16 residues. Germline trimming cut 3 bases from V and 1 base from J; bases unmatched to any gene: 8. Here the CDR3 reads CAISDFSTGKNTEAFF. The CDR3, as DNA: TGTGCCATCAGTGATTTTTCGACAGGGAAGAACACTGAAGCTTTCTTT.

The chain recombines TRBV6-1 with TRBJ1-2; D unresolved. V dropped 5 bases and J dropped 2 bases, with 15 bases sitting between them. This CDR3 is built from 15 residues. Germline V gives CDR1 MNHNS, CDR2 SASEGT. The CDR3 loop is CASSPGSTRNYGYTF. CDR3 coding DNA: TGTGCCAGCAGTCCCGGGAGCACCCGAAACTATGGCTACACCTTC.

The chain carries TRBV7-9 and TRBJ2-1, with D tentatively TRBD2 (6 bases). This CDR3 has 12 residues. The V gene lost 1 base and the J gene lost 10 bases, with 8 bases spanning the gap. The V gene's germline CDR1 is SEHNR and CDR2 FQNEAQ (reference sequence). CDR3 sequence: CASSLEEGEQFF. CDR3 DNA sequence: TGTGCCAGCAGCTTAGAGGAGGGAGAGCAGTTCTTC.

The CDR3 sequence: CASSLWGGGQPQHF. Written as DNA, the CDR3 is TGCGCCAGCAGCCTGTGGGGGGGAGGTCAGCCCCAGCATTTT. The chain is built from TRBV5-1 and TRBJ1-5; D may be TRBD1 (5 bases). Germline values: CDR1 SGHRS, CDR2 YFSETQ. Trimming shortened V by 4 bases and J by 6 bases, and 14 bases separated the two germline ends. There are 14 residues in the CDR3.

The V gene is TRBV5-1, the J gene TRBJ2-3; 11 nucleotides line up with TRBD1. Germline assignment: CDR1 SGHRS and CDR2 YFSETQ. Unmatched junction bases numbered 9, after V lost 5 bases and J lost 4 bases. The CDR3 has 16 amino acids. The CDR3 reads CASSSTGTGGADTQYF. The CDR3 region has the DNA TGCGCCAGCAGTTCTACCGGGACAGGGGGTGCAGATACGCAGTATTTT.

Comment on this clone: Distinct nucleotide sequences in the sample also encode this CDR3. This chain links TRBV11-3 with TRBJ2-5, with 14 positions matching TRBD2. Germline-derived CDR1 and CDR2 are SGHNT and YENEEA. With V trimmed by 4 bases and J by 3 bases, 13 bases remained unmatched. The CDR3 is 19 residues long. This CDR3 is CASSSPNQRLAGGEETQYF. In DNA form, the CDR3 reads TGTGCCAGCAGCTCCCCGAATCAACGACTAGCGGGGGGGGAAGAGACCCAGTACTTC.

CDR3 coding DNA: TGTGCCAGCCAGGGGGGAAGCAATCAGCCCCAGCATTTT. It codes for CASQGGSNQPQHF. The chain couples TRBV27 to TRBJ1-5; 7 bases fit TRBD1. CDR3 length: 13 residues. The V and J ends lost 8 bases and 1 base, in that order; junction bases with no gene match: 2. Per the germline V gene, CDR1 is MNHEY and CDR2 is SMNVEV (reference sequence).

The chain is built from TRBV19 and TRBJ1-1; 8 nucleotides match TRBD1. J lost 1 base, V lost 5 bases, and 9 bases had no gene match. Germline CDR1 LNHDA, CDR2 SQIVND (reference sequence). The CDR3 is 16 residues long. The CDR3 DNA follows: TGTGCCAGTAGTCTACGGCCCGGACAGGGGAACACTGAAGCTTTCTTT. Amino acid sequence: CASSLRPGQGNTEAFF.

The chain carries TRBV5-1 and TRBJ2-7; weak D call: TRBD1 (6 bases). CDR1 and CDR2 (germline): SGHRS, YFSETQ. This CDR3 has 14 residues. Trimming cost V 4 bases and J 2 bases, with 13 bases left between them. DNA for the CDR3: TGCGCCAGCAGCAGACAGGCATCTACCTACGAGCAGTACTTC. Protein sequence: CASSRQASTYEQYF.

The V call is TRBV4-1, the J call TRBJ1-2; D may be TRBD1 (5 bases). From germline, CDR1 is MGHRA and CDR2 YSYEKL. V was cut by 4 bases and J by 4 bases, with 10 bases left in between. The CDR3 length is 13 residues. CDR3 amino acids: CASSRGTGYGYTF. Here the CDR3 DNA reads TGCGCCAGCAGCCGGGGGACTGGCTATGGCTACACCTTC.